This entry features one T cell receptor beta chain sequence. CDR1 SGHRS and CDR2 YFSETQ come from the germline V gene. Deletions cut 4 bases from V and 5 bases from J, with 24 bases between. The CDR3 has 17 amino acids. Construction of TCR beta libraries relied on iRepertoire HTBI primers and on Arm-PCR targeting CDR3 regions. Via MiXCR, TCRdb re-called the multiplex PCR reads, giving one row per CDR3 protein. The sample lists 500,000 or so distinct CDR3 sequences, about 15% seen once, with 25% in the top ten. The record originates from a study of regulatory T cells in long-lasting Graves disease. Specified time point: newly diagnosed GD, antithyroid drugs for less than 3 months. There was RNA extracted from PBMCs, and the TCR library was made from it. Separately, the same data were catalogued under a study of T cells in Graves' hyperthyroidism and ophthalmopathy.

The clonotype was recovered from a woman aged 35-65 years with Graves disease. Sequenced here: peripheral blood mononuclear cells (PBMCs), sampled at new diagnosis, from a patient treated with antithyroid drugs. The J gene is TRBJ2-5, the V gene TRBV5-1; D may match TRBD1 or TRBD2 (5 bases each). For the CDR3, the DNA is TGCGCCAGCAGCCTTGCCCCGGTCGGGGCCGAGGGGGAGACCCAGTACTTC. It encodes CASSLAPVGAEGETQYF.